This TCR beta chain was recovered during a study of response to subunit inactivated influenza vaccine. Ten or more counts support this clonotype. TCRdb re-analysed the RT-PCR reads in MiXCR, keeping a single row per CDR3 protein. The sample lists 800,000 or so distinct CDR3 sequences, roughly 20% occurring once. J was trimmed by 0 bases and V by 3 bases; bases with no gene match: 9. CDR1 is ENHRY, CDR2 SYGVKD, per germline. CDR3 length: 18 amino acids. The chain couples TRBV10-3 to TRBJ2-2; 8 bases agree with TRBD2. This specimen was PBMCs from blood, taken 4 to 6 days after vaccination. The origin of this receptor is a man aged 45-60 years who received an inactivated influenza vaccine. This CDR3 is CAISDSGTSGPNTGELFF. The CDR3 DNA is TGTGCCATCAGTGACTCCGGAACTAGCGGACCGAACACCGGGGAGCTGTTTTTT.